This TCR beta chain was profiled in a study of human T cells and chemical hapten exposure. At the level of the study: Doses of diphenylcyclopropenone went to the patients' scalps weekly throughout the roughly 23-week study. General study results and limits: More PT1 expanded TCRs went with higher patch test scores.

Details on this clonotype: Its matching antigen is unknown.

Each cDNA molecule in the library carried unique molecular identifiers. TCRdb fed the RACE reads into MiXCR, producing one record per CDR3 protein. The table lists around 120,000 distinct CDR3 sequences, roughly an eighth of them singletons, with 0.7% to 0.95% in the top ten. Time point denoted: patch test 1, 2 weeks after DPC sensitization. Documented treatment: therapeutic diphenylcyclopropenone sensitization with weekly scalp DPC. The CDR3 covers 14 residues. V dropped 2 bases and J dropped 2 bases, with 10 bases sitting between them. Germline lookup yields CDR1 SGDLS and CDR2 YYNGEE. This chain joins TRBV9 and TRBJ1-1, with D possibly matching TRBD1 (5 bases). Sequencing used whole blood, obtained in connection with sensitization to the hapten diphenylcyclopropenone (DPC). This TCR derives from a young man with alopecia areata. Some clones in this sample may be carry-over from other donors' samples. The CDR3 DNA is TGTGCCAGCAGCGTGGGGGGTATAAACACTGAAGCTTTCTTT. Residues: CASSVGGINTEAFF.